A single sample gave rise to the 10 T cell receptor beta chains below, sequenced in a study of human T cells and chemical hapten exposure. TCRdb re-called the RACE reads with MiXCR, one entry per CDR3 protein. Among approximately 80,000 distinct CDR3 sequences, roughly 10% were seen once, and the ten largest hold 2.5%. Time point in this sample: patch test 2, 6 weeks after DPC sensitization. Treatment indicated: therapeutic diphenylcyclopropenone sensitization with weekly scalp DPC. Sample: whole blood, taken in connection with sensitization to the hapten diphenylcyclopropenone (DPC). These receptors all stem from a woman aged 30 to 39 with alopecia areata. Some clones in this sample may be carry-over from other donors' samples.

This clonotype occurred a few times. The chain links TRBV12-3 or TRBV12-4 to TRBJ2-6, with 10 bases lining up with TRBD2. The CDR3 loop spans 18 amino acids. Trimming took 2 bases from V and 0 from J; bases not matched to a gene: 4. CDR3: CASSLSLAGASGANVLTF. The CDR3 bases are TGTGCCAGCAGTTTATCTCTAGCGGGGGCCTCTGGGGCCAACGTCCTGACTTTC.

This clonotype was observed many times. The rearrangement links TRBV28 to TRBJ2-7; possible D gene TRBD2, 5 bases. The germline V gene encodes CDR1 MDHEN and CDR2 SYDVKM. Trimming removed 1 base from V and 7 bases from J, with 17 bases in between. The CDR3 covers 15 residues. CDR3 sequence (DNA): TGTGCCAGCAGTTTATTTCAGGACGGCGGGTTGGAGCAGTACTTC. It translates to CASSLFQDGGLEQYF.

The CDR3 DNA is TGTGCCACCACTGCGAACTCCTACGAGCAGTACTTC. Protein sequence: CATTANSYEQYF. The J gene is TRBJ2-7, the V gene TRBV27; D gene uncertain. The CDR3 runs 12 residues. CDR1 MNHEY and CDR2 SMNVEV come from the germline V gene (reference sequence). V was shortened by 10 bases and J by 0 bases, with 10 bases between the two germline ends.

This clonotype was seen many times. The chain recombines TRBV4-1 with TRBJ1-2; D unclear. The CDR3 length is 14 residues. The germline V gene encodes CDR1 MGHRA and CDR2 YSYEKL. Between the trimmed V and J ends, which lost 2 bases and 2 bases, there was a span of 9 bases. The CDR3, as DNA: TGCGCCAGCAGCCAATCACAGCTGAACTATGGCTACACCTTC. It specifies CASSQSQLNYGYTF.

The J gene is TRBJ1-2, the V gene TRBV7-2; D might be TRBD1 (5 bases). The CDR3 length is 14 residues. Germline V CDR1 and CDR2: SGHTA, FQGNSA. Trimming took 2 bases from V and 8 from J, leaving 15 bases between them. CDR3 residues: CASSLRGNIGGYTF. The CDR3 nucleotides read TGTGCCAGCAGCTTAAGGGGAAACATCGGAGGCTACACCTTC.

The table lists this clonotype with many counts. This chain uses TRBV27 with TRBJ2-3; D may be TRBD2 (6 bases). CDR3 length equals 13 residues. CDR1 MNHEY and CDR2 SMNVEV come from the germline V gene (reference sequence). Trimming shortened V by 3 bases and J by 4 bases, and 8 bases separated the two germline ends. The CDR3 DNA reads TGTGCCAGCAGTTTCAGGGAGGCAGATACGCAGTATTTT. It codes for CASSFREADTQYF.

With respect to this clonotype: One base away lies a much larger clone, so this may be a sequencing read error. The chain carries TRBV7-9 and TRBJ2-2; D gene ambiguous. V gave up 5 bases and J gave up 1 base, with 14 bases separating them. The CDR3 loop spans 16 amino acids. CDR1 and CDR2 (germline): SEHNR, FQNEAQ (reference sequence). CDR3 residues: CASSASRTENTGELFF. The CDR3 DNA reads TGTGCCAGCAGCGCAAGCCGGACGGAGAACACCGGGGAGCTGTTTTTT.

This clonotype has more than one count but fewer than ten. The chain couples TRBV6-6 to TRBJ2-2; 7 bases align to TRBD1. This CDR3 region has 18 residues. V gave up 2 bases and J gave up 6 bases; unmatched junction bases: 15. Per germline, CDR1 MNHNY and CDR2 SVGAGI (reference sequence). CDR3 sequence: CASSYLAPAGGKAGELFF. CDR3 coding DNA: TGTGCCAGCAGTTACCTGGCCCCAGCAGGGGGAAAGGCCGGGGAGCTGTTTTTT.

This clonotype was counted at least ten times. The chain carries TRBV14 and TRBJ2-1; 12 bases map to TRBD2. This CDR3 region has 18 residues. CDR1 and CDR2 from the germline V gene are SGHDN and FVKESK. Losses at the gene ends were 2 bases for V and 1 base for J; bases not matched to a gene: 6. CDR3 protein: CASSQFLAGGPSYNEQFF. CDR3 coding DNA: TGTGCCAGCAGCCAATTTCTAGCGGGAGGGCCGTCCTACAATGAGCAGTTCTTC.

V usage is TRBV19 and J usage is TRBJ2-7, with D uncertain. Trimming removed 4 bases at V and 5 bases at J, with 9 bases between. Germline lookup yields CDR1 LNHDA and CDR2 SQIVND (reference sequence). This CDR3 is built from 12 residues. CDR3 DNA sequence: TGTGCCAGTAGTAACTTACCGGACGAGCAGTACTTC. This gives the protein CASSNLPDEQYF.